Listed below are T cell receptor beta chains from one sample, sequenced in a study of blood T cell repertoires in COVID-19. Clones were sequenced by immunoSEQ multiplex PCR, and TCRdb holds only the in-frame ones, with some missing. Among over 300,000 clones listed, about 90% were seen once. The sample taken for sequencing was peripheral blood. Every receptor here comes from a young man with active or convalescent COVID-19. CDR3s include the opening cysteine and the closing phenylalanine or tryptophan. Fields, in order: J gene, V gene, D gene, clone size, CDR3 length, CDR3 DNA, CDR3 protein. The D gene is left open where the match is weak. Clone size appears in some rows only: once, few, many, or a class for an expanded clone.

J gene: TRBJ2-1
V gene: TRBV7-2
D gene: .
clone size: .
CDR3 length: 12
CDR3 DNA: TGTGCCAGCAGCGCAGGGTTTCGGGAGCAGTTCTTC
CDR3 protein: CASSAGFREQFF

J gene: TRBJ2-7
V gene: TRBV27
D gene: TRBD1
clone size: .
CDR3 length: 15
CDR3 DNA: TGTGCCAGCAGCCTATGGGGGACAGGGGAGTACGAGCAGTACTTC
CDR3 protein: CASSLWGTGEYEQYF

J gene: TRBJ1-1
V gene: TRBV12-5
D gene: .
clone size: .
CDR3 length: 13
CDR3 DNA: TGTGCTAGTGGTTTGACTCTGAACACTGAAGCTTTCTTT
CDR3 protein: CASGLTLNTEAFF

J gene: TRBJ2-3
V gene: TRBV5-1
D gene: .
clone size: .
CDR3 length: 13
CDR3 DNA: TGCGCCAGCAGCACAGAAATCACAGATACGCAGTATTTT
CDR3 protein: CASSTEITDTQYF

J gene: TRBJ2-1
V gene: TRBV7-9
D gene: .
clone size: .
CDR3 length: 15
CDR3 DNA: TGTGCCAGCAGCTTAGTCCAGGGGAACCACAATGAGCAGTTCTTC
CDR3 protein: CASSLVQGNHNEQFF

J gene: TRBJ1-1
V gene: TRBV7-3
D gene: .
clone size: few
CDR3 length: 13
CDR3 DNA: TGTGCCAGCAGCCCGGGTACCGAGGAGACAGCTTTCTTT
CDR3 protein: CASSPGTEETAFF

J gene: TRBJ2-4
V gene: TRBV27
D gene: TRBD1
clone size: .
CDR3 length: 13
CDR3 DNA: TGTGCCAGCAGTCTAGGACAGGGCTGGATTCAGTACTTC
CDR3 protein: CASSLGQGWIQYF

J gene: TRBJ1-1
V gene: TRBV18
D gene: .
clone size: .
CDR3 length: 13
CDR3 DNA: TGTGCCAGCTCACCGACGGGTAACACTGAAGCTTTCTTT
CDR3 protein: CASSPTGNTEAFF

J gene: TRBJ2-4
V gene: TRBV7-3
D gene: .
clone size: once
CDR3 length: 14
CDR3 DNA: TGTGCCAGCAGCTTAACAGGGGCCGCCAAGAATCAGTACTTC
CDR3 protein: CASSLTGAAKNQYF

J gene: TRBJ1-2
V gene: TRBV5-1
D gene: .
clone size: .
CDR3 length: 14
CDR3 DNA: TGCGCCAGCAGCTTGGAATCGGAGGGCTATGGCTACACCTTC
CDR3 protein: CASSLESEGYGYTF

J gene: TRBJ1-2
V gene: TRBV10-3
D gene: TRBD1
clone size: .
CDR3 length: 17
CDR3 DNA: TGTGCCATCAGTGAGTCATCCGGGACAGGGCTTAACTATGGCTACACCTTC
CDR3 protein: CAISESSGTGLNYGYTF

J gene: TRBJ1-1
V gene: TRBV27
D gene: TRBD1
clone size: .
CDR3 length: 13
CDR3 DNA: TGTGCCAGCAGTGTGGACAGGTACACTGAAGCTTTCTTT
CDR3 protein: CASSVDRYTEAFF

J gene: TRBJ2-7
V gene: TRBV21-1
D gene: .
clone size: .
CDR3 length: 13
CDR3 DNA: TGTGCCAGGGAGAAGGACAGTTCCTACGAGCAGTACTTC
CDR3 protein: CAREKDSSYEQYF

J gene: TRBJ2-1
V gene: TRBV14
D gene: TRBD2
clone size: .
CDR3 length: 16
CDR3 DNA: TGTGCCAGCAGCGGAGGACTAGCCCCCGAGGAGAATGAGCAGTTCTTC
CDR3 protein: CASSGGLAPEENEQFF

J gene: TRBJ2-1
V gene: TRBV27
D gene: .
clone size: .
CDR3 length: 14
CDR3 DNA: TGTGCCAGCAGTTTAGTGTACTCCTACAATGAGCAGTTCTTC
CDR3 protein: CASSLVYSYNEQFF

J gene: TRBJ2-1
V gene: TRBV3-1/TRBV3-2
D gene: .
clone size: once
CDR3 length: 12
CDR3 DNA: TGTGCCAGCAGCCAATTACTGCTTGAGCAGTTCTTC
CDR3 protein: CASSQLLLEQFF

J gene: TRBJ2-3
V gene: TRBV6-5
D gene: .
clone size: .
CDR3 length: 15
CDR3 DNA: TGTGCCAGCAGTTACGGTGGGCTAGCCTCAGATACGCAGTATTTT
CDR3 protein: CASSYGGLASDTQYF

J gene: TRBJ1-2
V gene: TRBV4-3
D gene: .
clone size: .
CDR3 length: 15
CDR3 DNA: TGCGCCAGCAGCCAAGATCCCTACGCGAACTATGGCTACACCTTC
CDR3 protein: CASSQDPYANYGYTF

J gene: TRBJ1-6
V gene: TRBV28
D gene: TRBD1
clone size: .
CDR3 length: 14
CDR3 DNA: TGTGCCAGCAGCCGCGGACAGGGGAATTCACCCCTCCACTTT
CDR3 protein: CASSRGQGNSPLHF

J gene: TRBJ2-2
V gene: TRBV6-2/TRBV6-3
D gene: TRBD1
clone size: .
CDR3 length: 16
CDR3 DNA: TGTGCCAGCAGCCCTAGGGACAGGGTGATTGCCGGGGAGCTGTTTTTT
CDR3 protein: CASSPRDRVIAGELFF

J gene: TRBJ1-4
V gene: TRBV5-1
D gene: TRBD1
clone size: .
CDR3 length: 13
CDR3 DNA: TGCGCCAGCAGCCCGGACAGGAATGAAAAACTGTTTTTT
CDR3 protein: CASSPDRNEKLFF

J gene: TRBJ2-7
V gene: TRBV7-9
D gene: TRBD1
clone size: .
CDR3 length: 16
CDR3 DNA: TGTGCCAGCAGCTTTACCGGGACAGTACTTCCCCACGAGCAGTACTTC
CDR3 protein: CASSFTGTVLPHEQYF

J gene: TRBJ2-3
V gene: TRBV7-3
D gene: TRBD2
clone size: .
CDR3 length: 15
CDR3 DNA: TGTGCCAGCAGCCTCACTAGCGGAAGCACAGATACGCAGTATTTT
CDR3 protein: CASSLTSGSTDTQYF

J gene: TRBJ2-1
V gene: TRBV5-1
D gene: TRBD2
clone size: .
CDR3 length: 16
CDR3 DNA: TGCGCCAGCAATAACTTCGGGGGGAAGGGCTACAATGAGCAGTTCTTC
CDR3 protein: CASNNFGGKGYNEQFF

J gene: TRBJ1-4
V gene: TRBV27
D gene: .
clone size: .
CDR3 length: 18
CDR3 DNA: TGTGCCAGCAGTTTATCGAACGGGGGAAGTGGGGGAGATGAAAAACTGTTTTTT
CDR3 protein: CASSLSNGGSGGDEKLFF

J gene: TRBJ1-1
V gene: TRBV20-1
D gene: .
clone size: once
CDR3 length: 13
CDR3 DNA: TGCAGTGCTAGTAAGATAGGACAGCTTGAAGCTTTCTTT
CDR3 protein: CSASKIGQLEAFF

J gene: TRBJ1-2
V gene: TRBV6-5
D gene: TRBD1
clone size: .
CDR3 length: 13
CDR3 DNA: TGTGCCAGCAGGGGACAGGAATATATTGGCTACACCTTC
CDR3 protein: CASRGQEYIGYTF

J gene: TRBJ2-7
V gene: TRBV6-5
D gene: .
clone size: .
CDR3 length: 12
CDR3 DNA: TGTGCCAGCCGCCATGGGGGGTACGAGCAGTACTTC
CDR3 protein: CASRHGGYEQYF

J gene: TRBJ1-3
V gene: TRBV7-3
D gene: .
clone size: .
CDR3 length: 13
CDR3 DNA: TGTGCCAGCAGCTTAGGCCACGCCAGCACCATATATTTT
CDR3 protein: CASSLGHASTIYF

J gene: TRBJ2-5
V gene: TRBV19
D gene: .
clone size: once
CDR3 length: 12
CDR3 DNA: TGTGCCAGTAGTCCGGACTTGAAGACCCAGTACTTC
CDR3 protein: CASSPDLKTQYF

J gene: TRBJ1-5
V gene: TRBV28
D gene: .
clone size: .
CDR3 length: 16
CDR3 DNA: TGTGCCAGCAGTGGTTCCGGAGCCCTTATCAATCAGCCCCAGCATTTT
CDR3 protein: CASSGSGALINQPQHF

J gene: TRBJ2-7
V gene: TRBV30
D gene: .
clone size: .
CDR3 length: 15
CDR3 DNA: TGTGCCTGGAGGGCGGGACGGGCGATCTCCTACGAGCAGTACTTC
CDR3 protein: CAWRAGRAISYEQYF

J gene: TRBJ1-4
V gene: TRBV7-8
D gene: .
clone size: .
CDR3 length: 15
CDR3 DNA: TGTGCCAGCAGCTTGCCCGGGATAACCCTTGAAAAACTGTTTTTT
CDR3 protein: CASSLPGITLEKLFF

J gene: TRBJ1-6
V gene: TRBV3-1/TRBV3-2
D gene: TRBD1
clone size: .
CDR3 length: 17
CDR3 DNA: TGTGCCAGCAGCCTCACAGGGGGCTCAAGGGGAAATTCACCCCTCCACTTT
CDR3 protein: CASSLTGGSRGNSPLHF

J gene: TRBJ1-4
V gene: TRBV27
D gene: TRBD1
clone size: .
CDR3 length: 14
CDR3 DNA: TGTGCCAGCAGTTTAGGGACAGCTGCTGAAAAACTGTTTTTT
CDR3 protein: CASSLGTAAEKLFF

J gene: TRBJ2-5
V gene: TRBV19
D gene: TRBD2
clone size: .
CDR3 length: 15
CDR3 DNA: TGTGCCAGCAGTTTGACTAGCGGGGTCCAAGAGACCCAGTACTTC
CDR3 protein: CASSLTSGVQETQYF

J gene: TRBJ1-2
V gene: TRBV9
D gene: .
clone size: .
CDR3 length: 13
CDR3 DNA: TGTGCCAGCAGCGTAGGACAGGACTATGGCTACACCTTC
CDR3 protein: CASSVGQDYGYTF

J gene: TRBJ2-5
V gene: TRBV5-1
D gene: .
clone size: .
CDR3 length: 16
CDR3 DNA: TGCGCCAGCAACCGTGGGGGCCGATTGTCTCAAGAGACCCAGTACTTC
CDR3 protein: CASNRGGRLSQETQYF

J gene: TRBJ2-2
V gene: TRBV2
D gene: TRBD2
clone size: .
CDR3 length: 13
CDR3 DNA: TGTGCCAGCGCGGGAGAGGCGGGCGGGGAGCTGTTTTTT
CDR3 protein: CASAGEAGGELFF